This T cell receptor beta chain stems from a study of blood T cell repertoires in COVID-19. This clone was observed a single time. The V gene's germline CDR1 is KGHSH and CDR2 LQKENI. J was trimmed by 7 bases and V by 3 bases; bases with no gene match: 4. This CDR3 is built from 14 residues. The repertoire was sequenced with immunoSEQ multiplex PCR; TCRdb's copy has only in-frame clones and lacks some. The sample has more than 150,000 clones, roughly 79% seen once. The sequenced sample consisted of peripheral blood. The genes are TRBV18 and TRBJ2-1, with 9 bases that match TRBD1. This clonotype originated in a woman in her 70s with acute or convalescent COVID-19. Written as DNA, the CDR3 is TGTGCCAGCTCACCGGACAGGGGATGGAATGAGCAGTTCTTC. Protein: CASSPDRGWNEQFF. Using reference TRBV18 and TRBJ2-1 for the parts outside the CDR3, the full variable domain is NAGVMQNPRHLVRRRGQEARLRCSPMKGHSHVYWYRQLPEEGLKFMVYLQKENIIDESGMPKERFSAEFPKEGPSILRIQQVVRGDSAAYFCASSPDRGWNEQFFGPGTRLTVL.